A single sample is the source of the 22 T cell receptor beta chains below, sequenced in a study of T cell responses to AZD1222 COVID-19 vaccine. Measured with immunoSEQ multiplex PCR; TCRdb has only the in-frame clones, and not every one. The table shows just under 150,000 clones, with over 85% occurring only once. This specimen was peripheral blood, taken 28 days after the second AZD1222 dose. These receptor sequences come from an adult who received the AZD1222 COVID-19 vaccine.

V usage is TRBV28 and J usage is TRBJ1-1; a possible D gene is TRBD1 (6 bases). Deletions cut 6 bases from V and 3 bases from J, with 23 bases between. Looked up from germline, CDR1 is MDHEN and CDR2 is SYDVKM. The CDR3 consists of 17 residues. CDR3 DNA sequence: TGTGCCAGCAGGACACCAGGGGTTACCTTCTCGGACACTGAAGCTTTCTTT. It specifies CASRTPGVTFSDTEAFF.

The V and J genes are TRBV14 and TRBJ2-3, with 10 bases that match TRBD2. Germline CDR1 is SGHDN and CDR2 is FVKESK. Unmatched junction bases numbered 6, after V lost 3 bases and J lost 0 bases. This CDR3 has 17 amino acids. This chain's CDR3 is CASSQWTSGRSTDTQYF. The DNA of the CDR3 is TGTGCCAGCAGCCAGTGGACTAGCGGCCGTAGCACAGATACGCAGTATTTT.

CDR3 region: CASSPGEGVDGYTF. CDR3 coding DNA: TGTGCCAGCAGCCCCGGTGAAGGGGTCGACGGCTACACCTTC. The V and J genes are TRBV7-3 and TRBJ1-2, with D possibly matching TRBD1 (5 bases). Germline V gene lookup returns CDR1 SGHTA and CDR2 FQGTGA. The CDR3 loop spans 14 amino acids. V was trimmed by 5 bases and J by 8 bases, leaving 18 bases between them.

The gene calls are TRBV30 and TRBJ2-5, with TRBD2 identical over 12 bases. J gave up 6 bases and V 0 bases, and 5 bases lay outside the gene matches. The CDR3 runs to 15 residues. Germline V CDR1 and CDR2: GTSNPN, SVGIG (reference sequence). The CDR3: CAWSVETSGRQTQYF. The CDR3 nucleotides are TGTGCCTGGAGTGTGGAGACTAGCGGGAGACAGACCCAGTACTTC.

The chain couples TRBV4-3 to TRBJ2-7; 10 bases fit TRBD2. Germline V gene lookup returns CDR1 LGHNA and CDR2 YSLEER. Trimming at V came to 1 base and at J to 1 base, leaving 7 bases not matched to a gene. The length of the CDR3 is 17 residues. CDR3 in amino acids: CASSQGEEAGGSYEQYF. CDR3 in DNA: TGCGCCAGCAGCCAAGGGGAGGAAGCGGGAGGGTCCTACGAGCAGTACTTC.

The gene calls are TRBV7-3 and TRBJ1-1, with no clear D. Germline V gene lookup returns CDR1 SGHTA and CDR2 FQGTGA. The CDR3 is 13 amino acids. The ends were cut back, 1 base at V and 7 bases at J, with 10 bases in the middle. CDR3 loop: CASSLNGGSEAFF. In nucleotides, the CDR3 is TGTGCCAGCAGCTTAAATGGAGGGAGTGAAGCTTTCTTT.

The V call is TRBV6-5, the J call TRBJ2-7; 8 bases are a match to TRBD1. V lost 4 bases, J lost 1 base, and 3 bases stayed unmatched. The CDR3 is 14 amino acids. The germline CDR1 and CDR2 sequences are MNHEY and SVGAGI. The CDR3 region is CASSSRDRSYEQYF. CDR3 coding DNA: TGTGCCAGCAGTTCCCGGGACAGGTCCTACGAGCAGTACTTC.

This chain connects TRBV7-9 to TRBJ1-6; a possible D gene is TRBD1 (6 bases). The CDR3 totals 14 residues. The V gene lost 5 bases and the J gene lost 5 bases, with 10 bases spanning the gap. Germline V gene data show CDR1 as SEHNR and CDR2 as FQNEAQ (reference sequence). CDR3 residues: CASSPGQNNSPLHF. CDR3 sequence (DNA): TGTGCCAGCAGCCCCGGACAGAATAATTCACCCCTCCACTTT.

The chain employs TRBV5-1 and TRBJ2-7, with 11 bases that match TRBD2. The CDR3 spans 14 residues. In germline, CDR1 is SGHRS, CDR2 YFSETQ. V shed 4 bases, J shed 3 bases, and the junction held 3 bases outside the gene matches. CDR3 in amino acids: CASSPGTSGYEQYF. CDR3 coding DNA: TGCGCCAGCAGCCCCGGGACTAGCGGCTACGAGCAGTACTTC.

This clone was recorded once. J is TRBJ2-1 and V is TRBV11-3, with D possibly matching TRBD2 (5 bases). V dropped 5 bases and J dropped 4 bases, with 15 bases sitting between them. Germline CDR1 reads SGHNT; CDR2 reads YENEEA. The CDR3 totals 15 residues. CDR3 sequence: CASSGTREAYNEQFF. The CDR3 DNA sequence: TGTGCCAGCAGCGGAACCCGGGAAGCTTACAATGAGCAGTTCTTC.

The genes are TRBV10-2 and TRBJ2-1; D possibly corresponds to TRBD1 (7 bases). Trimming took off 0 bases at V and 0 bases at J, with 21 bases between the two ends. The CDR3 is 20 residues long. Germline CDR1 is WSHSY and CDR2 is SAAADI. Here the CDR3 DNA reads TGCGCCAGCAGTGAGTCAAAGGGTACAGGGGACTCATTCTCCTACAATGAGCAGTTCTTC. Its translation is CASSESKGTGDSFSYNEQFF.

The chain is built from TRBV5-5 and TRBJ1-1; D might be TRBD1 (5 bases). The ends were cut back, 3 bases at V and 2 bases at J, with 17 bases in the middle. CDR3 length: 16 amino acids. CDR1 and CDR2 (germline): SGHKS, YYEKEE (reference sequence). CDR3 residues: CASSSGLGGLNTEAFF. CDR3 coding DNA: TGTGCCAGCAGCTCCGGACTTGGGGGATTAAACACTGAAGCTTTCTTT.

This rearrangement joins TRBV15 to TRBJ1-5; 8 positions match TRBD1. Trimming at V came to 1 base and at J to 3 bases, leaving 2 bases not matched to a gene. The V gene's germline CDR1 is LNHNV and CDR2 YYDKDF (reference sequence). The CDR3 spans 15 residues. The CDR3 DNA sequence: TGTGCCACCAGCAGAGCCAGGGGGCCCAATCAGCCCCAGCATTTT. The encoded protein is CATSRARGPNQPQHF.

The CDR3 sequence is CASSVGRLSNEKLFF. The CDR3 DNA reads as TGTGCCAGTAGTGTCGGACGTCTGAGTAATGAAAAACTGTTTTTT. This sequence joins TRBV19 and TRBJ1-4; D remains ambiguous. This CDR3 spans 15 amino acids. Germline lookup yields CDR1 LNHDA and CDR2 SQIVND (reference sequence). V lost 5 bases, J lost 4 bases, and 14 bases lay in between.

The chain uses TRBV30 and TRBJ2-7, with D uncertain. This CDR3 is built from 16 residues. Trimming shortened V by 0 bases and J by 2 bases, and 17 bases separated the two germline ends. Looked up from germline, CDR1 is GTSNPN and CDR2 is SVGIG (reference sequence). CDR3: CAWSVPYGPRTYEQYF. The CDR3 nucleotides read TGTGCCTGGAGTGTACCATACGGACCGCGGACCTACGAGCAGTACTTC. Full variable domain (missing parts from reference TRBV30 and TRBJ2-7): SQTIHQWPATLVQPVGSPLSLECTVEGTSNPNLYWYRQAAGRGLQLLFYSVGIGQISSEVPQNLSASRPQDRQFILSSKKLLLSDSGFYLCAWSVPYGPRTYEQYFGPGTRLTVT.

The chain joins TRBV2 to TRBJ1-4; maybe TRBD1 (5 bases). The germline V gene has CDR1 SNHLY and CDR2 FYNNEI. The CDR3 is 16 residues long. Trimming took 3 bases from V and 1 from J, leaving 12 bases between them. This chain's CDR3 is CASSEYRRLTNEKLFF. CDR3 coding DNA: TGTGCCAGCAGTGAGTACAGGAGATTAACTAATGAAAAACTGTTTTTT. Together with reference TRBV2 and TRBJ1-4, the CDR3 gives the full variable domain: EPEVTQTPSHQVTQMGQEVILRCVPISNHLYFYWYRQILGQKVEFLVSFYNNEISEKSEIFDDQFSVERPDGSNFTLKIRSTKLEDSAMYFCASSEYRRLTNEKLFFGSGTQLSVL.

This chain connects TRBV24-1 to TRBJ2-1; 7 bases line up with TRBD2. CDR3 length: 15 amino acids. Unmatched junction bases numbered 8, after V lost 4 bases and J lost 6 bases. Looked up from germline, CDR1 is KGHDR and CDR2 is SFDVKD. This CDR3 reads CATSELAGDINEQFF. The CDR3 DNA is TGTGCCACCAGTGAGTTGGCGGGAGATATCAATGAGCAGTTCTTC.

The chain carries TRBV28 and TRBJ1-2, with TRBD1 matching over 9 bases. The CDR3 has 14 amino acids. Germline assignment: CDR1 MDHEN and CDR2 SYDVKM. The ends lost 4 bases at V and 7 bases at J; junction bases unmatched: 7. As DNA, the CDR3 is TGTGCCAGCAGTTCCGGACAGGGGACTATTGGCTACACCTTC. Its translation is CASSSGQGTIGYTF.

The V gene is TRBV30, the J gene TRBJ2-2, with a tentative D call TRBD2 (5 bases). The germline V and J ends were trimmed by 8 bases and 10 bases, with 17 bases remaining between them. This CDR3 region has 12 residues. From germline, CDR1 is GTSNPN and CDR2 SVGIG (reference sequence). CDR3 DNA sequence: TGTGCCCGGGGAAGCGGAGGCCTGGAGCTGTTTTTT. Amino acid sequence: CARGSGGLELFF.

The chain employs TRBV7-3 and TRBJ2-3; D could derive from TRBD1 or TRBD2 (5 bases each). Trimming stripped 2 bases from V and 10 bases from J, with 19 bases between. Per germline, CDR1 SGHTA and CDR2 FQGTGA. The CDR3 has 15 residues. CDR3: CASSLATYRDEPQYF. The DNA of the CDR3 is TGTGCCAGCAGCTTAGCCACCTATCGGGACGAGCCGCAGTATTTT.

The chain couples TRBV7-3 to TRBJ2-7; 10 nucleotides align to TRBD2. V dropped 5 bases and J dropped 5; count of bases not matched to a gene: 6. The CDR3 extends over 14 amino acids. Germline CDR1 reads SGHTA; CDR2 reads FQGTGA. The CDR3 reads CASSLSGGVNEQYF. In DNA, the CDR3 is TGTGCCAGCAGCCTCAGCGGGGGGGTTAACGAGCAGTACTTC.

Turning to this clone: Other nucleotide sequences in the sample specify the same CDR3. This chain connects TRBV3-1 (or the pseudogene TRBV3-2) to TRBJ2-3; no firm D call. The V gene lost 3 bases and the J gene lost 0 bases, with 10 bases spanning the gap. Germline V gives CDR1 LGHDT, CDR2 YNNKEL (reference sequence). The CDR3 covers 15 residues. The DNA of the CDR3 is TGTGCCAGCAGCCAGGGCCCTAGAAGCACAGATACGCAGTATTTT. Its protein product is CASSQGPRSTDTQYF.